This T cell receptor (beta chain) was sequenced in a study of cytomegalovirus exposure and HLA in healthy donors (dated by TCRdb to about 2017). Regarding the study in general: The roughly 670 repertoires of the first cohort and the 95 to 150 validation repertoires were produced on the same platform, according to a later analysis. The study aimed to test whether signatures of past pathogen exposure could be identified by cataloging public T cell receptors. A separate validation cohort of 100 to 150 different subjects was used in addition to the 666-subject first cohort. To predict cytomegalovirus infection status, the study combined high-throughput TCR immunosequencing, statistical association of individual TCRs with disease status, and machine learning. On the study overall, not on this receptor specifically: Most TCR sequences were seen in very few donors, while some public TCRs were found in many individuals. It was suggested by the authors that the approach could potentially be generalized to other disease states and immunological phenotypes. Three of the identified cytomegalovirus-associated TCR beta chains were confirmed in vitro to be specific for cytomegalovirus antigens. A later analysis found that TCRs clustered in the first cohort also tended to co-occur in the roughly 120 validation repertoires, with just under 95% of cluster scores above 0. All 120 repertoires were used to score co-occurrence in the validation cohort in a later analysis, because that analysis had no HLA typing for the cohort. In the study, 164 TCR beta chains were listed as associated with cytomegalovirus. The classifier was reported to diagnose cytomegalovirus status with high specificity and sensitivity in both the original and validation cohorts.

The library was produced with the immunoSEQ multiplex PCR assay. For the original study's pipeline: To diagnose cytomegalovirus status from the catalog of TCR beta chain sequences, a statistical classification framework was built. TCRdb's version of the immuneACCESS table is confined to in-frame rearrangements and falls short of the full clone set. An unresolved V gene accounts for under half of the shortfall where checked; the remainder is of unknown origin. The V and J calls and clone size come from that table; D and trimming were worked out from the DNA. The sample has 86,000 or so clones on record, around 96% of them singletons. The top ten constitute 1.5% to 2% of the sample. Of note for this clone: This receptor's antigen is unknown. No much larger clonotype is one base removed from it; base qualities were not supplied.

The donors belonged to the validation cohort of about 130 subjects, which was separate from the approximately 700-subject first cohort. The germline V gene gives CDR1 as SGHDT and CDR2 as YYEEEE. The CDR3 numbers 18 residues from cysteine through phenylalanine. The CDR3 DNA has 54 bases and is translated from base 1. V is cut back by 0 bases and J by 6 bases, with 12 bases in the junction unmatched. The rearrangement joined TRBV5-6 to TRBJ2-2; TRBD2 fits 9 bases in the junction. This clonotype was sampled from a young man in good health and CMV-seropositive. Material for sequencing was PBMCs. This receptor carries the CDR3 CASSLVGQIAGVAGELFF. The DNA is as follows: TGTGCCAGCAGCTTGGTGGGGCAGATAGCGGGAGTTGCCGGGGAGCTGTTTTTT.